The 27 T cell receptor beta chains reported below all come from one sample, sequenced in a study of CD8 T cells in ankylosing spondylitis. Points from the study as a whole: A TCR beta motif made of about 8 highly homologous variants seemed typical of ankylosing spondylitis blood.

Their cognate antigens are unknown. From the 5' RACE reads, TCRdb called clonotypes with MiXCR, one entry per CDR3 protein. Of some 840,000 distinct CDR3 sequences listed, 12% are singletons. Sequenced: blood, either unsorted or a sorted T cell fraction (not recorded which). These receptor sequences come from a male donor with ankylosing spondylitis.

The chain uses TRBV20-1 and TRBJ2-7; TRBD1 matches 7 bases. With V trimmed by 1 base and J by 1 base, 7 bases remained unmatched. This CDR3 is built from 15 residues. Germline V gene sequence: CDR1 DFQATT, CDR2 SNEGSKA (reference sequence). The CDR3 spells CSARGRTGYSYEQYF. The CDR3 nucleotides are TGCAGTGCTAGAGGTCGGACAGGATATTCCTACGAGCAGTACTTC.

Here the CDR3 DNA reads TGTGCCAGCAATTCACACGGGACAGGGGATAACGAGCAGTACTTC. It codes for CASNSHGTGDNEQYF. J is TRBJ2-7 and V is TRBV12-3 or TRBV12-4, with 10 positions matching TRBD1. Trimming removed 7 bases from V and 5 bases from J; junction bases left unmatched: 11. This CDR3 spans 15 amino acids.

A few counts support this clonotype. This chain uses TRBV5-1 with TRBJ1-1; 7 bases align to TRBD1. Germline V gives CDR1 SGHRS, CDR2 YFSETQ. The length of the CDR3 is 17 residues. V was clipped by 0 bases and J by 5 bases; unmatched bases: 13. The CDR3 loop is CASSLEVVRGRGTEAFF. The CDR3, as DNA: TGCGCCAGCAGCTTGGAGGTCGTGAGGGGGCGAGGGACTGAAGCTTTCTTT.

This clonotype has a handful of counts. CDR3 residues: CASSGGRDREKLFF. CDR3 DNA sequence: TGTGCCAGCAGTGGGGGCAGGGATCGGGAAAAACTGTTTTTT. The chain employs TRBV6-1 and TRBJ1-4; tentative D call: TRBD1 (5 bases). The CDR3 covers 14 residues. V dropped 4 bases and J dropped 8 bases, with 14 bases sitting between them. CDR1 is MNHNS and CDR2 is SASEGT in the germline V gene.

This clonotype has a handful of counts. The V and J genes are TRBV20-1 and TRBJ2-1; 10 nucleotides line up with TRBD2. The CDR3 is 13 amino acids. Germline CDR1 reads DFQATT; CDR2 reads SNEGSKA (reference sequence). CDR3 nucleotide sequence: TGCAGGCAAGCGGGGGGGCCGCGCTATGAGCAGTTCTTC. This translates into CRQAGGPRYEQFF.

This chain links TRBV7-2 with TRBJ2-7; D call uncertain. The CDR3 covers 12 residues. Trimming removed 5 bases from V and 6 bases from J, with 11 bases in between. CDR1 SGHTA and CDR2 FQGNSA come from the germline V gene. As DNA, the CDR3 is TGTGCCAGCAGCCGTCATACCGTCGAGCAGTACTTC. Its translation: CASSRHTVEQYF. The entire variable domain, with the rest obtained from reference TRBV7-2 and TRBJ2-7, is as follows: GAGVSQSPSNKVTEKGKDVELRCDPISGHTALYWYRQSLGQGLEFLIYFQGNSAPDKSGLPSDRFSAERTGGSVSTLTIQRTQQEDSAVYLCASSRHTVEQYFGPGTRLTVT.

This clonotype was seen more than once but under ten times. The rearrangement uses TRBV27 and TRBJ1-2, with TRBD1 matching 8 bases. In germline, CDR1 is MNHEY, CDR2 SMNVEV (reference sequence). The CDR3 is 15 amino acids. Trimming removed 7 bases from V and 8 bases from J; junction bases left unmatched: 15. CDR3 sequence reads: CASTPRAGTGNGYTF. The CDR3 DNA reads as TGTGCCAGCACCCCCAGAGCCGGGACAGGAAACGGCTACACCTTC.

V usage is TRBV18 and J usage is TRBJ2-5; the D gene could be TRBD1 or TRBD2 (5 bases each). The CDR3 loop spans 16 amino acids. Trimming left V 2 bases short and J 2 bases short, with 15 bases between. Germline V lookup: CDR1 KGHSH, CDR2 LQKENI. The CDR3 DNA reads TGTGCCAGCTCACCATCTCCGGGACGGAAACAAGAGACCCAGTACTTC. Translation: CASSPSPGRKQETQYF.

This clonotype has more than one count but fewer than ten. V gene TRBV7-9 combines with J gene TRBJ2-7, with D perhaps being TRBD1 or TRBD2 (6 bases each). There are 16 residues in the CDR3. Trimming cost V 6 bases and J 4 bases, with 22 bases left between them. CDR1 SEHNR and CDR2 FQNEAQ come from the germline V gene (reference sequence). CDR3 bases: TGTGCCAGCAGTCCCTTGAGGGGGGCAAGACTTTACGAGCAGTACTTC. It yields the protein CASSPLRGARLYEQYF.

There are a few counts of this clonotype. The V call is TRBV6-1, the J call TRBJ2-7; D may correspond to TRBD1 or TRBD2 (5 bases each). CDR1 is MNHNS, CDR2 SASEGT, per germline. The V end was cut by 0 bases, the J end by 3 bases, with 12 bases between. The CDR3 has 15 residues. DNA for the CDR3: TGTGCCAGCAGTGAAGCGCATGGGGGTATCTACGAGCAGTACTTC. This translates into CASSEAHGGIYEQYF.

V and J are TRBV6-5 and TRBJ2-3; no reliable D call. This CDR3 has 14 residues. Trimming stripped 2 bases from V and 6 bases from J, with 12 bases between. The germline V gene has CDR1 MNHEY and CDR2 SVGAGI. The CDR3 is CASSYIATPDTQYF. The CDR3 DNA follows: TGTGCCAGCAGTTACATAGCCACCCCGGATACGCAGTATTTT.

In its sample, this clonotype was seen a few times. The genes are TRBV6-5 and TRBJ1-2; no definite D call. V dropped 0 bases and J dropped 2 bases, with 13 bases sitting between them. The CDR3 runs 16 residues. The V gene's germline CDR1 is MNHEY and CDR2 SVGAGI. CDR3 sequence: CASSYSDELENYGYTF. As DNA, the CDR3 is TGTGCCAGCAGTTACTCCGACGAGCTTGAAAACTATGGCTACACCTTC.

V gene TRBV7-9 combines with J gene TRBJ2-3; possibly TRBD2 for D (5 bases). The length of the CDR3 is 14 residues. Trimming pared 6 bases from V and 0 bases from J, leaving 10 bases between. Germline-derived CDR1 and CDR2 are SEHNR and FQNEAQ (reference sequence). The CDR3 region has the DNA TGTGCCAGCAGGCGGACGGGAAGCACAGATACGCAGTATTTT. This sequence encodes CASRRTGSTDTQYF.

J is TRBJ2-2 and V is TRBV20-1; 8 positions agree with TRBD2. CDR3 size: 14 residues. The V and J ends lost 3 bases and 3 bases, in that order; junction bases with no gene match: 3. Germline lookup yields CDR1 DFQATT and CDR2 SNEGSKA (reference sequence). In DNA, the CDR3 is TGCAGTGCTAGGATTAGCGGGGACACCGGGGAGCTGTTTTTT. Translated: CSARISGDTGELFF.

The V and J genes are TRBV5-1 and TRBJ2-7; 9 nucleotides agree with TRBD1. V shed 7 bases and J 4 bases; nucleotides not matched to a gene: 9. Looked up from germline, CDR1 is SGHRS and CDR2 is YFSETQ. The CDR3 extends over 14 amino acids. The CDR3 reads CASGSTGGKYEQYF. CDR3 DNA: TGCGCCAGCGGATCGACAGGGGGAAAGTACGAGCAGTACTTC.

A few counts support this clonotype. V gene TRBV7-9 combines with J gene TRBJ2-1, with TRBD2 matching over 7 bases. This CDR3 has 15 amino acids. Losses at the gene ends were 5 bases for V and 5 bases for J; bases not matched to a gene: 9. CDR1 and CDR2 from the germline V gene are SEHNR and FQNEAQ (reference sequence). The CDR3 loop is CASSLGTTRHNEQFF. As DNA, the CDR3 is TGTGCCAGCAGCCTGGGGACTACTCGTCACAATGAGCAGTTCTTC.

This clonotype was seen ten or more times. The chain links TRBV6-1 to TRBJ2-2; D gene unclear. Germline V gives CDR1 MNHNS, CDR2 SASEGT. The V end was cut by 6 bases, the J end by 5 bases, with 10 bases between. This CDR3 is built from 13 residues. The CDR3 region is CASRARRTGELFF. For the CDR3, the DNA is TGTGCCAGCAGGGCTCGAAGGACCGGGGAGCTGTTTTTT.

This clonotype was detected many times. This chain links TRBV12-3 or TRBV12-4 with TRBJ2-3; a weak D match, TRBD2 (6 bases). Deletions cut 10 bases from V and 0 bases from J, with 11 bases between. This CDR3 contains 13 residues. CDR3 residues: CATRRESTDTQYF. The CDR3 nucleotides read TGTGCCACTAGGAGGGAAAGCACAGATACGCAGTATTTT.

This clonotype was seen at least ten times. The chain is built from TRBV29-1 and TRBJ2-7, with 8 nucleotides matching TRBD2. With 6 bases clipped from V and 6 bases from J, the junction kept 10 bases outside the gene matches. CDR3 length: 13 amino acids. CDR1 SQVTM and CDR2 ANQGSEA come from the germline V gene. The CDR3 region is CSVVRAGAFEQYF. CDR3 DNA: TGCAGCGTGGTCCGAGCGGGAGCGTTCGAGCAGTACTTC.

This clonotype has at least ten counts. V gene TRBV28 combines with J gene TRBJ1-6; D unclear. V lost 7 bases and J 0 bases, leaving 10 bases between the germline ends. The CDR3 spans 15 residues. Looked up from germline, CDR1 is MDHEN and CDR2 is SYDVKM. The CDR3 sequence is CASTGFSSYNSPLHF. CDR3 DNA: TGTGCCAGCACCGGTTTCAGCTCCTATAATTCACCCCTCCACTTT.

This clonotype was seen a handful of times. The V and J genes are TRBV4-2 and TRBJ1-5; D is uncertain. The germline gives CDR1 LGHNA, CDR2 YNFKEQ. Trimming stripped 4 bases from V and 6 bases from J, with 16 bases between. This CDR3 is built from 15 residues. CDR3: CASSLLDGLSQPQHF. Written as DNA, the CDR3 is TGTGCCAGCAGCCTTCTGGACGGTTTGAGTCAGCCCCAGCATTTT.

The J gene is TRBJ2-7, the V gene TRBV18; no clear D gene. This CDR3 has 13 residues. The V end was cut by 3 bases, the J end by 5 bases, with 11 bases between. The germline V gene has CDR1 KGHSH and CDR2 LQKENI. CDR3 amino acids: CASSPLSLDEQYF. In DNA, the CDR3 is TGTGCCAGCTCACCCCTCAGTTTAGACGAGCAGTACTTC.

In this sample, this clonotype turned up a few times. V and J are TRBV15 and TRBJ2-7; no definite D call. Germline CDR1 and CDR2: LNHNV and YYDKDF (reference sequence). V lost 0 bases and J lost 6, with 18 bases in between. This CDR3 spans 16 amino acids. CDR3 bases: TGTGCCACCAGCAGAGATAGAGTAGGCTTATCGGCCGAGCAGTACTTC. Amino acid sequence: CATSRDRVGLSAEQYF.

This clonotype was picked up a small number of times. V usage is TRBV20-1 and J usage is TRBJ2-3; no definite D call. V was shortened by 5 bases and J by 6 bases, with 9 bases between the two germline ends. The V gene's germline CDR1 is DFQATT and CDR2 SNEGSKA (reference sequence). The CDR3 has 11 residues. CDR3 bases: TGCAGTGCTGGCCCTCGGGATACGCAGTATTTT. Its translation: CSAGPRDTQYF.

Written as DNA, the CDR3 is TGTGCCAGCAGCCAACAGACAGGGGCGTCAAGAAACTATGGCTACACCTTC. Translation: CASSQQTGASRNYGYTF. The chain has TRBV4-2 and TRBJ1-2, with 8 bases matching TRBD1. Germline trimming cut 2 bases from V and 2 bases from J; bases unmatched to any gene: 10. Germline V gene lookup returns CDR1 LGHNA and CDR2 YNFKEQ. The CDR3 is 17 amino acids.

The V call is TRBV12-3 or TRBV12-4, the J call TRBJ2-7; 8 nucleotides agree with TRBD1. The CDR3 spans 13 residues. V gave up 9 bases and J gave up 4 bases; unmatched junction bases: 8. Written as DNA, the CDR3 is TGTGCCAGGCGACAGGGGCAGGATTACGAGCAGTACTTC. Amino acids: CARRQGQDYEQYF.

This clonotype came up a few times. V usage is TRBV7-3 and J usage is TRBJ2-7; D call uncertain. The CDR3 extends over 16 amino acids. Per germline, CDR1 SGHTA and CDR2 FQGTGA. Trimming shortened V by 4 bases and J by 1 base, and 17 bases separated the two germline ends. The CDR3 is CASSSGTARTSYEQYF. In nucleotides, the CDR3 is TGTGCCAGCAGCTCCGGTACGGCCCGGACGTCCTACGAGCAGTACTTC.